These T cell receptor beta chains were read from a single sample in a study of human T cells and chemical hapten exposure. Each CDR3 protein is one row after TCRdb ran MiXCR on the RACE reads. Among 50,000 to 70,000 distinct CDR3 sequences listed, under 15% were seen once. This specimen was whole blood, taken in connection with sensitization to the hapten diphenylcyclopropenone (DPC). The receptors derive from a man aged 25 to 40 with alopecia areata. Some clones in this sample may be carry-over from other donors' samples. The CDR3 runs from the conserved cysteine through the conserved F or W. A D gene is named only where the DNA matches it firmly. Clone sizes are given selectively: once, few, many, or a class where the clone is expanded.

j_call | clone_size | v_call | d_call | cdr3_aa | cdr3_nt
TRBJ1-2 | many | TRBV7-9 | TRBD1 | CASSSAWDRGNYGYTF | TGTGCCAGCAGCTCGGCATGGGACAGGGGGAACTATGGCTACACCTTC
TRBJ2-3 | few | TRBV7-2 | . | CAWGAAGMTDTQYF | TGTGCCTGGGGGGCAGCGGGGATGACAGATACGCAGTATTTT
TRBJ1-5 | few | TRBV12-3/TRBV12-4 | . | CASSLVGDVNQPQHF | TGTGCCAGCAGTTTAGTAGGGGATGTCAATCAGCCCCAGCATTTT
TRBJ2-1 | few | TRBV6-5 | . | CASSFRTVDNEQFF | TGTGCCAGCAGTTTTCGGACAGTCGACAATGAGCAGTTCTTC
TRBJ1-2 | few | TRBV4-2 | . | CASSQDGAYGYTF | TGTGCCAGCAGCCAAGATGGGGCCTATGGCTACACCTTC
TRBJ1-1 | many | TRBV7-9 | TRBD1 | CASSPRTGGYTEAFF | TGTGCCAGCAGCCCCAGGACAGGGGGATACACTGAAGCTTTCTTT
TRBJ1-4 | . | TRBV18 | . | CASSRSGGHSGEKLFF | TGTGCCAGCTCACGATCCGGAGGGCATTCGGGTGAAAAACTGTTTTTT
TRBJ2-1 | few | TRBV7-9 | . | CASSLELAGPYNEQFF | TGTGCCAGCAGCTTAGAACTCGCGGGCCCCTACAATGAGCAGTTCTTC
TRBJ2-3 | many | TRBV27 | . | CASSRYQGYTQYF | TGTGCCAGCAGCCGCTATCAGGGGTATACGCAGTATTTT
TRBJ2-7 | many | TRBV6-5 | TRBD2 | CASSYSLRGALYEQYF | TGTGCCAGCAGTTACTCGTTGCGGGGGGCTCTCTACGAGCAGTACTTC
TRBJ1-1 | many | TRBV29-1 | TRBD1 | CSVAGGGGTEAFF | TGCAGCGTTGCAGGGGGGGGCGGGACTGAAGCTTTCTTT
TRBJ1-3 | . | TRBV9 | . | CASGGDGEESGNTIYF | TGTGCCAGCGGAGGGGACGGGGAGGAATCTGGAAACACCATATATTTT
TRBJ1-1 | . | TRBV6-5 | . | CASSYSSGYAEAFF | TGTGCCAGCAGTTACTCTTCCGGGTATGCTGAAGCTTTCTTT
TRBJ2-5 | many | TRBV5-1 | . | CASSSGYRPMGETQYF | TGCGCCAGCAGCTCCGGGTATCGTCCCATGGGAGAGACCCAGTACTTC
TRBJ2-5 | many | TRBV7-6 | . | CASSLPPLVETQYF | TGTGCCAGCAGCTTACCCCCCCTCGTAGAGACCCAGTACTTC
TRBJ2-5 | few | TRBV7-7 | . | CASSLGPTGQETQYF | TGTGCCAGCAGCCTGGGCCCCACTGGGCAAGAGACCCAGTACTTC
TRBJ1-2 | many | TRBV5-4 | . | CASSLERANYGYTF | TGTGCCAGCAGCTTGGAACGGGCCAACTATGGCTACACCTTC
TRBJ2-5 | . | TRBV7-6 | . | CASATGRGKETQYF | TGTGCCAGCGCAACGGGGAGGGGGAAAGAGACCCAGTACTTC
TRBJ2-2 | many | TRBV10-3 | TRBD2 | CAISDGLAGFTGELFF | TGTGCCATCAGTGATGGGCTAGCGGGGTTCACCGGGGAGCTGTTTTTT
TRBJ1-6 | many | TRBV6-4 | . | CASSDGASNNSPLHF | TGTGCCAGCAGTGACGGGGCTTCAAATAATTCACCCCTCCACTTT
TRBJ2-1 | . | TRBV7-2 | . | CASSSGLYNVQFF | TGTGCCAGCAGCTCGGGGCTATACAATGTGCAGTTCTTC
TRBJ2-7 | few | TRBV28 | TRBD1 | CASRQGASEQYF | TGTGCCAGCAGGCAGGGGGCAAGCGAGCAGTACTTC